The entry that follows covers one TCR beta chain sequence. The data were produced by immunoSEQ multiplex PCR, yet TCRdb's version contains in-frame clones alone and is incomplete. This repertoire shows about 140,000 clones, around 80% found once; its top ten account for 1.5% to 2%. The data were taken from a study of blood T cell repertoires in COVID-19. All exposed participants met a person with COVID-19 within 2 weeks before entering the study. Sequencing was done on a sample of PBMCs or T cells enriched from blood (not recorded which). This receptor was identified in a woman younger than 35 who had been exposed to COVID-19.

The DNA of the CDR3 is TGTGCCAGCAGCCCCCATCCGGGATCCAACCCCAATAATTCACCCCTCCACTTT. This encodes CASSPHPGSNPNNSPLHF. The rearrangement joins TRBV7-3 to TRBJ1-6; D is unresolved. Germline CDR1 SGHTA, CDR2 FQGTGA. The length of the CDR3 is 18 residues. The V gene lost 5 bases and the J gene lost 5 bases, with 22 bases spanning the gap.